The clone carrying this T cell receptor beta chain was detected only a few times. CDR1 is MNHEY and CDR2 is SMNVEV in the germline V gene (reference sequence). This CDR3 contains 14 residues. V was clipped by 9 bases and J by 4 bases; unmatched bases: 6. TCRdb re-analysed the 5' RACE reads in MiXCR, keeping a single row per CDR3 protein. The table records over 40,000 distinct CDR3 sequences, about 20% of them present only once. Cells sorted as Tregs were CD4+, CD25+ and CD127-/low. The sequence was obtained from a female donor with breast cancer. The chain employs TRBV27 and TRBJ2-1, with TRBD2 matching 10 bases. The sample was Tregs sorted from blood. The CDR3 nucleotides read TGTGCCAGTACTACTAGCGGGACTTACAATGAGCAGTTCTTC. This gives the protein CASTTSGTYNEQFF.